The rows below give T cell receptor beta chains drawn from one sample of a study of a mutant IDH1 vaccine in newly diagnosed glioma. The table came from immunoSEQ multiplex PCR; TCRdb's copy has only in-frame clones and leaves some out. The sample contains roughly 50,000 clones, around 80% of which appear only once. No antigen is known for these receptors. The source was PBMCs, collected from a glioma patient whose treatment included an IDH1 peptide vaccine. These receptors were taken from a man aged 25 to 40 with glioma. The CDR3 runs from the conserved cysteine through the conserved F or W.

CDR3aa | v_gene
CASSVLATEDTQYF | TRBV2
CASSTYQKTGNTDTQYF | TRBV5-1
CSASALGTIYF | TRBV20-1
CASSLGPNQPQHF | TRBV5-4
CASRFTLTGTEKETQYF | TRBV28
CASSQGQALYEQYF | TRBV4-1
CASSDRNFKMNGYTF | TRBV6-1
CASSPRIGEEEAFF | TRBV18
CASSIFGTADTQYF | TRBV19
CASSLLDGRGETQYF | TRBV27
CASSLRGGSNSYNEQFF | TRBV2
CSVDTSGGAADTQYF | TRBV29-1
CASSQGLVVDEQYF | TRBV9
CASSTTPGLARNEQFF | TRBV5-1
CASTVRQGGGYTF | TRBV19
CASSGHDSLSSYEQYF | TRBV6-1
CASYRDRGNFGSYEQYF | TRBV2